What follows are 27 T cell receptor beta chains derived from one specimen sequenced in a study of CD8 T cell repertoires and HIV-1 epitope variants. The antigens of these receptors remain unknown. Sequenced by immunoSEQ multiplex PCR; TCRdb stores in-frame clones only, minus some. This sample yields 2,500 or so clones, of which approximately 69% are seen a single time; 42% belongs to the top ten. Sequencing input: cultured CD8+ T cells derived from PBMCs. The receptors derive from a male donor with HIV.

The chain has TRBV10-3 and TRBJ2-3, with 12 bases fitting TRBD2. J lost 1 base, V lost 2 bases, and 4 bases had no gene match. Looked up from germline, CDR1 is ENHRY and CDR2 is SYGVKD. This CDR3 comprises 17 residues. CDR3 sequence reads: CAISEPTSGGRTDTQYF. The CDR3 DNA is TGTGCCATCAGTGAGCCGACTAGCGGGGGACGCACAGATACGCAGTATTTT.

This chain links TRBV29-1 with TRBJ2-2; 7 bases map to TRBD1. CDR1 and CDR2 (germline): SQVTM, ANQGSEA. J was trimmed by 5 bases and V by 1 base; bases with no gene match: 10. This CDR3 is built from 16 residues. CDR3 protein: CSVEATQGWGTGELFF. The CDR3 nucleotides are TGCAGCGTTGAAGCGACACAGGGGTGGGGGACCGGGGAGCTGTTTTTT.

The rearrangement joins TRBV28 to TRBJ1-5; tentative D call: TRBD1 (5 bases). The CDR3 contains 16 residues. CDR1 and CDR2 from the germline V gene are MDHEN and SYDVKM. V lost 2 bases to trimming and J lost 2 bases, with 13 bases between them. CDR3: CASSLQGLMGNQPQHF. CDR3 coding DNA: TGTGCCAGCAGTTTACAGGGTCTTATGGGCAATCAGCCCCAGCATTTT.

CDR3 DNA: TGTGCCTGGAGCGGGGACGGCTACGAGCAGTACTTC. It translates to CAWSGDGYEQYF. This chain uses TRBV30 with TRBJ2-7; D is possibly TRBD1 or TRBD2 (5 bases each). Trimming took 3 bases from V and 3 from J, leaving 9 bases between them. There are 12 residues in the CDR3. Germline assignment: CDR1 GTSNPN and CDR2 SVGIG (reference sequence).

The sample holds a few counts of this clone. The chain has TRBV5-4 and TRBJ1-4; D gene ambiguous. The ends were cut back, 7 bases at V and 5 bases at J, with 9 bases in the middle. CDR3 size: 12 residues. The germline V gene has CDR1 SGHNT and CDR2 YYREEE (reference sequence). CDR3 loop: CASGEGNEKLFF. The DNA of the CDR3 is TGTGCCAGCGGAGAAGGGAATGAAAAACTGTTTTTT. Full variable domain (rest looked up from reference TRBV5-4 and TRBJ1-4): ETGVTQSPTHLIKTRGQQVTLRCSSQSGHNTVSWYQQALGQGPQFIFQYYREEENGRGNFPPRFSGLQFPNYSSELNVNALELDDSALYLCASGEGNEKLFFGSGTQLSVL.

V is TRBV7-6 and J is TRBJ2-5; 9 bases match TRBD1. Germline CDR1 reads SGHVS; CDR2 reads FNYEAQ. V dropped 6 bases and J dropped 2; count of bases not matched to a gene: 7. The CDR3 is made up of 15 amino acids. In DNA form, the CDR3 reads TGTGCCAGCAGACCCGGGACAGGGTGGCAAGAGACCCAGTACTTC. This translates into CASRPGTGWQETQYF.

This chain connects TRBV12-2 to TRBJ2-2; the table's D call of TRBD2 was not tested on the DNA. TRBV12-2 is given as a pseudogene. The CDR3 sequence is 16 residues long. The CDR3 sequence: CASRLAWREDTGELFF. The CDR3 nucleotides are TGTGCAAGTCGCTTAGCCTGGCGGGAGGACACCGGGGAGCTGTTTTTT.

The J gene is TRBJ2-5, the V gene TRBV28, with D possibly TRBD2 on 5 matching bases. V was trimmed by 7 bases and J by 5 bases, leaving 20 bases between them. Germline V gene sequence: CDR1 MDHEN, CDR2 SYDVKM. The CDR3 consists of 15 residues. CDR3 nucleotides: TGTGCCAGCACCGGATTCGGTGGGCCGGGGGAGACCCAGTACTTC. Translation gives CASTGFGGPGETQYF.

The chain carries TRBV4-2 and TRBJ1-4; D perhaps matches TRBD1 (5 bases). Germline CDR1 reads LGHNA; CDR2 reads YNFKEQ. Trimming removed 1 base at V and 12 bases at J, with 12 bases between. The CDR3 spans 13 residues. CDR3 DNA sequence: TGTGCCAGCAGCCAAGGATCACAGGAGGAACTGTTTTTT. It yields the protein CASSQGSQEELFF.

A few counts support this clone. The rearrangement joins TRBV7-9 to TRBJ1-1, with a tentative D call TRBD1 (6 bases). The V end lost 5 bases, the J end lost 5 bases, and 24 bases lay between the germline ends. Germline CDR1 SEHNR, CDR2 FQNEAQ (reference sequence). The CDR3 extends over 17 amino acids. The CDR3: CASSPRGMGASRTEAFF. The CDR3 DNA reads as TGTGCCAGCAGCCCCCGGGGGATGGGGGCATCGAGAACTGAAGCTTTCTTT.

This clone was seen only a few times. The chain uses TRBV6-5 and TRBJ2-7; D may match TRBD1 or TRBD2 (6 bases each). Germline loops: CDR1 MNHEY, CDR2 SVGAGI. This CDR3 is built from 14 residues. With 2 bases removed from V and 2 bases from J, the gap between germline ends came to 10 bases. The CDR3 sequence is CASSYRGAPYEQYF. The CDR3, as DNA: TGTGCCAGCAGTTACAGGGGGGCACCCTACGAGCAGTACTTC.

The chain carries TRBV27 and TRBJ1-2; D remains ambiguous. Germline V gene sequence: CDR1 MNHEY, CDR2 SMNVEV (reference sequence). V was pared by 4 bases and J by 8 bases, with 8 bases between. CDR3 length equals 11 residues. As DNA, the CDR3 is TGTGCCAGCAGTTCGGGGTTGGGCTACACCTTC. Its protein is CASSSGLGYTF.

In DNA form, the CDR3 reads TGTGCCAGCAGCTTGGGCGGGAGAGGCGATGAGCAGTTCTTC. It codes for CASSLGGRGDEQFF. The chain carries TRBV7-6 and TRBJ2-1, with 7 bases that match TRBD2. The CDR3 loop spans 14 amino acids. V lost 3 bases, J lost 8 bases, and 7 bases stayed unmatched. Per the germline V gene, CDR1 is SGHVS and CDR2 is FNYEAQ.

The V and J genes are TRBV19 and TRBJ2-1; the D gene is possibly TRBD1 (6 bases). The V and J ends lost 5 bases and 10 bases respectively, with 15 bases between them. The CDR3 sequence is 13 residues long. Germline V lookup: CDR1 LNHDA, CDR2 SQIVND (reference sequence). Here the CDR3 DNA reads TGTGCCAGTAGTGCGACAGGCTTTGGGGAGCAGTTCTTC. Its translation: CASSATGFGEQFF. The complete variable domain, with remaining parts taken from reference TRBV19 and TRBJ2-1, reads DGGITQSPKYLFRKEGQNVTLSCEQNLNHDAMYWYRQDPGQGLRLIYYSQIVNDFQKGDIAEGYSVSREKKESFPLTVTSAQKNPTAFYLCASSATGFGEQFFGPGTRLTVL.

As DNA, the CDR3 is TGTGCCAGCAGTCATGGACTTTCAGCCTACACCGGGGAGCTGTTTTTT. Its protein product is CASSHGLSAYTGELFF. The genes are TRBV27 and TRBJ2-2; perhaps TRBD2 as D (5 bases). V was shortened by 5 bases and J by 3 bases, with 16 bases between the two germline ends. Germline loops: CDR1 MNHEY, CDR2 SMNVEV (reference sequence). The CDR3 loop spans 16 amino acids.

This clone was seen only a few times. The chain has TRBV4-3 and TRBJ1-1; a possible D gene is TRBD1 (6 bases). The CDR3 contains 15 residues. V dropped 0 bases and J dropped 8 bases, with 16 bases sitting between them. Germline V lookup: CDR1 LGHNA, CDR2 YSLEER. This chain's CDR3 is CASSQDRGELREAFF. The CDR3, as DNA: TGCGCCAGCAGCCAAGATAGGGGGGAATTAAGAGAAGCTTTCTTT.

The chain links TRBV28 to TRBJ2-7; D is possibly TRBD1 (5 bases). Trimming pared 3 bases from V and 0 bases from J, leaving 18 bases between. CDR3 length: 17 amino acids. Germline V gene sequence: CDR1 MDHEN, CDR2 SYDVKM. The CDR3 sequence: CASSFGTEGVDSYEQYF. CDR3 in DNA: TGTGCCAGCAGTTTCGGTACCGAAGGGGTCGACTCCTACGAGCAGTACTTC.

About this clone: A read error may produce the germline difference seen at one junction end. CDR3 protein: CASSPSTGPF. In nucleotides, the CDR3 is TGTGCCAGCAGCCCCTCAACGGGACCCTTC. V is TRBV13 and J is TRBJ2-7; D is perhaps TRBD1 or TRBD2 (5 bases each). In germline, CDR1 is PRHDT, CDR2 FYEKMQ (reference sequence). The CDR3 contains 10 residues.

The chain uses TRBV11-2 and TRBJ2-1; D might be TRBD2 (7 bases). Trimming removed 5 bases from V and 2 bases from J, with 16 bases in between. CDR1 is SGHAT and CDR2 is FQNNGV in the germline V gene. The CDR3 runs 16 residues. The CDR3 DNA follows: TGTGCCAGCAGCCCCAGGGGAGGGGGTCCCTACAATGAGCAGTTCTTC. Encoded protein: CASSPRGGGPYNEQFF.

The count of this clone is one. This chain joins TRBV27 and TRBJ2-2; D ambiguous. V gave up 4 bases and J gave up 3 bases, with 18 bases separating them. The germline gives CDR1 MNHEY, CDR2 SMNVEV (reference sequence). There are 17 residues in the CDR3. The CDR3 spells CASSSKGTTAYTGELFF. The CDR3 DNA is TGTGCCAGCAGTTCGAAAGGCACAACAGCATACACCGGGGAGCTGTTTTTT.

The chain is built from TRBV7-9 and TRBJ2-1, with 9 nucleotides matching TRBD2. The trim removed 4 bases at V and 9 bases at J, leaving 10 bases unmatched. The CDR3 runs to 15 residues. Germline CDR1 SEHNR, CDR2 FQNEAQ (reference sequence). Here the CDR3 reads CASSSSGTSWTEQFF. The CDR3 DNA is TGTGCCAGCAGCTCCTCCGGGACTAGCTGGACTGAGCAGTTCTTC.

The chain couples TRBV5-4 to TRBJ1-2; D remains unclear. Germline V gene lookup returns CDR1 SGHNT and CDR2 YYREEE (reference sequence). V dropped 2 bases and J dropped 5 bases, with 10 bases sitting between them. This CDR3 spans 13 amino acids. The CDR3 loop reads CASSLRGGYGYTF. In DNA, the CDR3 is TGTGCCAGCAGCTTACGGGGAGGTTATGGCTACACCTTC.

This clone was detected only a few times. The V gene is TRBV6-5, the J gene TRBJ2-5, with D possibly being TRBD2 (6 bases). The CDR3 has 13 amino acids. CDR1 is MNHEY and CDR2 is SVGAGI in the germline V gene. With 8 bases removed from V and 4 bases from J, the gap between germline ends came to 14 bases. The CDR3 DNA is TGTGCCAGCTCGTACGGGGGAGGAGAGACCCAGTACTTC. Protein product: CASSYGGGETQYF.

The J gene is TRBJ2-7, the V gene TRBV10-1; TRBD1 agrees at 9 bases. V shed 2 bases, J shed 4 bases, and the junction held 3 bases outside the gene matches. The CDR3 sequence is 14 residues long. CDR1 and CDR2 from the germline V gene are WNHNN and SYGVQD (reference sequence). For the CDR3, the DNA is TGCGCCAGCAGTGAGGGGACAGGGCAGTACGAGCAGTACTTC. The encoded protein is CASSEGTGQYEQYF.

In its sample, this clone was seen a few times. CDR3 DNA: TGTGCCAGCAGCGGCCGGGACTATGAGCGGCAGACCCAGTACTTC. This encodes CASSGRDYERQTQYF. The genes are TRBV9 and TRBJ2-5; TRBD2 aligns across 7 bases. Germline V gene data show CDR1 as SGDLS and CDR2 as YYNGEE. The CDR3 runs to 15 residues. Trimming removed 3 bases from V and 6 bases from J; junction bases left unmatched: 11. Variable domain in full (rest from reference TRBV9 and TRBJ2-5): DSGVTQTPKHLITATGQRVTLRCSPRSGDLSVYWYQQSLDQGLQFLIQYYNGEERAKGNILERFSAQQFPDLHSELNLSSLELGDSALYFCASSGRDYERQTQYFGPGTRLLVL.

The chain links TRBV19 to TRBJ2-1; D call uncertain. Germline CDR1 and CDR2: LNHDA and SQIVND (reference sequence). This CDR3 spans 15 amino acids. Trimming took off 6 bases at V and 0 bases at J, with 12 bases between the two ends. CDR3 protein: CASSLDLNSYNEQFF. The CDR3 DNA is TGTGCCAGTAGCTTGGACCTTAACTCCTACAATGAGCAGTTCTTC.

The chain recombines TRBV29-1 with TRBJ2-1; D is unclear. V was pared by 1 base and J by 6 bases, with 1 base between. CDR3 length equals 10 residues. CDR1 SQVTM and CDR2 ANQGSEA come from the germline V gene. The CDR3 DNA follows: TGCAGCGTTGAAGGCAATGAGCAGTTCTTC. It encodes CSVEGNEQFF.